This T cell receptor beta chain was recovered during a study of T cell responses to AZD1222 COVID-19 vaccine. Sequenced by immunoSEQ multiplex PCR; TCRdb stores in-frame clones only, minus some. Counted here are more than 150,000 clones, around 93% occurring once; the ten biggest clones make up about 4.2%. V was clipped by 3 bases and J by 6 bases, with 11 bases between them. CDR1 is MNHEY, CDR2 SVGAGI, per germline. CDR3 size: 13 residues. The V and J genes are TRBV6-5 and TRBJ1-2; D is perhaps TRBD1 (5 bases). The specimen was peripheral blood, collected on day 0 of AZD1222 vaccination. The TCR comes from an adult in good health. CDR3 amino acids: CASSYAGLDGYTF. The CDR3 nucleotides are TGTGCCAGCAGTTATGCAGGGTTGGATGGCTACACCTTC.